A single sample is the source of the 24 T cell receptor beta chains below, sequenced in a study of Tregs in tolerant kidney transplant recipients. Mixed chimerism was transient after nonmyeloablative marrow transplants from related graft donors. Only in-frame clones appear in the TCRdb table, and some are missing; sequencing was by immunoSEQ multiplex PCR. The sample holds approximately 24,000 clones. Sequencing used CD4+ T cells from blood (PBMCs), obtained 6 months after the transplant. The receptors originated from a human patient who received a combined kidney and bone marrow transplant. The graft donor may account for some of the T cells.

About this clone: The read finishes 3 residues shy of the CDR3 end, and the germline J gene is used to complete it. The chain couples TRBV20-1 to TRBJ2-1, with D unresolved. Trimming took 3 bases from V and 0 from J, leaving 9 bases between them. The length of the CDR3 is 14 residues. Germline lookup yields CDR1 DFQATT and CDR2 SNEGSKA (reference sequence). Incomplete CDR3 DNA: TGCAGTGCTAGCCGGTTTCGCTCCTACAATGAG. The encoded protein is CSASRFRSYNE. The CDR3 as a whole reads CSASRFRSYNEQFF.

In the case of this clone: Read coverage stops 3 residues before the CDR3 terminus; the germline J gene supplies the remainder. This chain connects TRBV20-1 to TRBJ2-6; TRBD2 is a possible D gene (5 bases). Germline V gene data show CDR1 as DFQATT and CDR2 as SNEGSKA (reference sequence). The length of the CDR3 is 16 residues. Trimming left V 6 bases short and J 0 bases short, with 15 bases between. The sequenced CDR3 bases are TGCAGTGCCGCGGGCAACAGACTCTCTGGGGCCAACGTC. This translates into CSAAGNRLSGANV. The full CDR3 protein reads CSAAGNRLSGANVLTF.

Comment on this clone: The read ends 3 residues before the CDR3 terminus; that terminus is restored from the germline J gene. V gene TRBV11-2 combines with J gene TRBJ2-7, with 7 bases aligning to TRBD2. V dropped 6 bases and J dropped 3; count of bases not matched to a gene: 5. The CDR3 length is 13 residues. Germline V gives CDR1 SGHAT, CDR2 FQNNGV. The covered CDR3 bases are TGTGCCAGCAGAAGCGGGACGCACTACGAG. Residues: CASRSGTHYE. The full CDR3 protein is CASRSGTHYEQYF.

Worth noting for this clone: The read halts 3 residues ahead of the CDR3 end, with the missing end drawn from the germline J gene. The genes are TRBV20-1 and TRBJ1-1; D is possibly TRBD1 (5 bases). This CDR3 comprises 14 residues. V lost 5 bases, J lost 3 bases, and 16 bases lay in between. Per germline, CDR1 DFQATT and CDR2 SNEGSKA (reference sequence). CDR3 DNA, as far as it was read: TGCAGTGCTGGACGACAGACCTTGTACACTGAA. Residues: CSAGRQTLYTE. The complete CDR3 sequence is CSAGRQTLYTEAFF.

Concerning this clone: The read terminates 3 residues before the CDR3 end, so the remaining end is supplied by the germline J gene. The same CDR3 is also encoded by other DNA sequences in this sample. The rearrangement uses TRBV9 and TRBJ1-3; 7 nucleotides align to TRBD1. The germline CDR1 and CDR2 sequences are SGDLS and YYNGEE. Germline trimming cut 3 bases from V and 4 bases from J; bases unmatched to any gene: 10. CDR3 length: 16 residues. The part of the CDR3 DNA that was read is TGTGCCAGCAGCGGGGACAGTCCCGGGTCAGGAAACACC. This gives the protein CASSGDSPGSGNT. The CDR3 as a whole reads CASSGDSPGSGNTIYF.

Concerning this clone: The read is 3 residues too short to cover the CDR3 end, so that end is filled in from the germline J gene. The chain carries TRBV20-1 and TRBJ2-7; D not resolved. The CDR3 consists of 11 residues. V dropped 3 bases and J dropped 2 bases, with 5 bases sitting between them. CDR1 is DFQATT, CDR2 SNEGSKA, per germline (reference sequence). The CDR3 sequence is CSASQTYEQYF. CDR3 bases read: TGCAGTGCTAGCCAAACCTACGAG.

Turning to this clone: The read finishes 3 residues shy of the CDR3 end, and the germline J gene is used to complete it. This rearrangement joins TRBV6-2 or TRBV6-3 to TRBJ2-6, with 8 bases identical to TRBD1. V trimming: 5 bases; J trimming: 3 bases; junction bases outside the gene matches: 6. The CDR3 contains 16 residues. Germline CDR1 and CDR2: MNHEY and SVGEGT. The CDR3 DNA, read in part, is TGTGCCAGCAGTAGACAGGGGACTCATGGGGCCAACGTC. It specifies CASSRQGTHGANV. The entire CDR3 is CASSRQGTHGANVLTF.

As regards this clone: The CDR3 goes on 3 residues after the read ends, and that part is filled in from the germline J gene. The chain employs TRBV7-8 and TRBJ1-5; possible D gene TRBD1, 6 bases. Per germline, CDR1 SGHVS and CDR2 FQNEAQ. The CDR3 extends over 14 amino acids. The part of the CDR3 DNA that was read is TGTGCCAGCAGCGGAACAGGGTCCCGGGGTCCC. Amino acid sequence: CASSGTGSRGP. The full CDR3 is CASSGTGSRGPQHF.

Of note for this clone: With the read ending 3 residues before the CDR3 end, the germline J gene is used to fill in that end. The chain employs TRBV19 and TRBJ1-5, with TRBD1 identical over 7 bases. This CDR3 comprises 15 residues. After removal of 4 bases from V and 7 bases from J, the junction contained 10 bases not matched to a gene. Germline lookup yields CDR1 LNHDA and CDR2 SQIVND (reference sequence). CDR3 DNA, as far as it was read: TGTGCCAGTAGTAGTCCGGACAGGATGTCACAGCCC. This sequence encodes CASSSPDRMSQP. In full, the CDR3 reads CASSSPDRMSQPQHF. The complete variable domain, with remaining parts taken from reference TRBV19 and TRBJ1-5, reads DGGITQSPKYLFRKEGQNVTLSCEQNLNHDAMYWYRQDPGQGLRLIYYSQIVNDFQKGDIAEGYSVSREKKESFPLTVTSAQKNPTAFYLCASSSPDRMSQPQHFGDGTRLSIL.

With regard to this clone: Read sequence stops 3 residues before the CDR3 end, and the germline J gene provides the missing end. The chain couples TRBV14 to TRBJ1-2; the match to TRBD1 covers 8 bases. J lost 5 bases, V lost 4 bases, and 9 bases had no gene match. Per germline, CDR1 SGHDN and CDR2 FVKESK. The CDR3 is 15 amino acids. CDR3 bases read: TGTGCCAGCAGCCTGCCCGGGACAGGCGTGTATGGC. This encodes CASSLPGTGVYG. In full, the CDR3 reads CASSLPGTGVYGYTF.

As for this clone: The CDR3 goes on 3 residues after the read ends, and that part is filled in from the germline J gene. The chain recombines TRBV10-2 with TRBJ2-3; TRBD2 aligns across 7 bases. The CDR3 covers 15 residues. Germline V gene sequence: CDR1 WSHSY, CDR2 SAAADI. Trimming at V came to 6 bases and at J to 3 bases, leaving 9 bases not matched to a gene. Incomplete CDR3 DNA: TGCGCCAGCAGGGACCCTAGCGGAGCGACAGATACG. It encodes CASRDPSGATDT. The full CDR3 protein reads CASRDPSGATDTQYF.

About this clone: The CDR3 is cut off 3 residues early in the read; its end comes from the germline J gene. The chain links TRBV20-1 to TRBJ2-1; TRBD1 is a possible D gene (5 bases). V was pared by 4 bases and J by 2 bases, with 18 bases between. CDR3 length: 16 amino acids. Germline V CDR1 and CDR2: DFQATT, SNEGSKA (reference sequence). The CDR3 DNA, read in part, is TGCAGTGCTAAAGGGGCCGGGCCCTCGGCCTACAATGAG. It is translated as CSAKGAGPSAYNE. The full CDR3 protein reads CSAKGAGPSAYNEQFF.

As to this clone: The observed sequence ends 3 residues before the CDR3 terminus, with the missing tail filled in from the germline J gene. The V call is TRBV5-1, the J call TRBJ2-1; 7 bases fit TRBD2. Trimming took 0 bases from V and 4 from J; bases not matched to a gene: 7. Germline values: CDR1 SGHRS, CDR2 YFSETQ. CDR3 size: 16 residues. CDR3 bases read: TGCGCCAGCAGCTTGGTGGGAGCGGGACCGTACAATGAG. Translation: CASSLVGAGPYNE. The whole CDR3 region reads CASSLVGAGPYNEQFF.

Note on this clone: The read is 3 residues too short to cover the CDR3 end, so that end is filled in from the germline J gene. The chain uses TRBV11-2 and TRBJ2-7; D is ambiguous. This CDR3 has 12 residues. Germline V gene lookup returns CDR1 SGHAT and CDR2 FQNNGV. Trimming took 3 bases from V and 6 from J, leaving 9 bases between them. CDR3 residues: CASSFGSGEQYF. CDR3 bases read: TGTGCCAGCAGCTTCGGTTCCGGCGAG.

As concerns this clone: The missing CDR3 end, 3 residues past where the read stops, is filled in from the germline J gene. The J gene is TRBJ1-2, the V gene TRBV7-9; 9 bases fit TRBD1. J lost 4 bases, V lost 4 bases, and 7 bases had no gene match. The CDR3 consists of 15 residues. The germline gives CDR1 SEHNR, CDR2 FQNEAQ (reference sequence). The sequenced part of the CDR3 DNA is TGTGCCAGCAGCTCCCACGGGACAGGGATCTATGGC. The encoded protein is CASSSHGTGIYG. The CDR3 in its entirety is CASSSHGTGIYGYTF.

On this clone itself: Read sequence stops 3 residues before the CDR3 end, and the germline J gene provides the missing end. The chain employs TRBV20-1 and TRBJ1-2, with TRBD1 matching over 7 bases. The V segment lost 3 bases and the J segment 0 bases; nucleotides outside the gene matches: 19. Germline lookup yields CDR1 DFQATT and CDR2 SNEGSKA (reference sequence). This CDR3 contains 19 residues. The CDR3 region is CSASPNQRTGSRANYGYTF. The sequenced part of the CDR3 DNA is TGCAGTGCTAGCCCAAACCAGCGGACAGGTTCGAGAGCTAACTATGGC.

A word on this clone: The missing CDR3 end, 3 residues past where the read stops, is filled in from the germline J gene. The chain joins TRBV7-2 to TRBJ2-1; the match to TRBD2 covers 8 bases. V lost 1 base and J lost 5; bases outside the gene matches: 4. The CDR3 sequence is 15 residues long. The V gene's germline CDR1 is SGHTA and CDR2 FQGNSA. CDR3 bases read: TGTGCCAGCAGCTTAGGGACTAGCCCCAACAATGAG. It specifies CASSLGTSPNNE. From start to end, the CDR3 is CASSLGTSPNNEQFF.

On this clone: The read gets to within 3 residues of the CDR3 end, and the germline J gene fills in the rest. This rearrangement joins TRBV5-1 to TRBJ2-1, with TRBD2 matching 7 bases. The CDR3 runs 15 residues. Per germline, CDR1 SGHRS and CDR2 YFSETQ. Trimming took 0 bases from V and 3 from J; bases not matched to a gene: 3. The part of the CDR3 DNA that was read is TGCGCCAGCAGCTTGGTCGCGGGGGACTACAATGAG. It encodes CASSLVAGDYNE. The whole CDR3 protein reads CASSLVAGDYNEQFF.

Notes on this clone: The read halts 3 residues ahead of the CDR3 end, with the missing end drawn from the germline J gene. This rearrangement joins TRBV19 to TRBJ2-1; D perhaps matches TRBD2 (6 bases). Trimming stripped 7 bases from V and 4 bases from J, with 14 bases between. The CDR3 loop spans 14 amino acids. Germline assignment: CDR1 LNHDA and CDR2 SQIVND (reference sequence). CDR3 sequence reads: CASKAGTVYNEQFF. The sequenced CDR3 bases are TGTGCCAGTAAAGCCGGGACTGTTTACAATGAG.

On this clone itself: The read is 3 residues too short to cover the CDR3 end, so that end is filled in from the germline J gene. This rearrangement joins TRBV30 to TRBJ1-2; a weak D match, TRBD1 (6 bases). The CDR3 is made up of 12 amino acids. V dropped 2 bases and J dropped 4 bases, with 8 bases sitting between them. Germline CDR1 is GTSNPN and CDR2 is SVGIG (reference sequence). The DNA read from the CDR3 is TGTGCCTGGAGTCCGACAGGCTATGGC. Its translation is CAWSPTGYG. The whole CDR3 protein is CAWSPTGYGYTF.

Concerning this clone: Mismatch with germline at one junction end may stem from a read error. The missing CDR3 end, 3 residues past where the read stops, is filled in from the germline J gene. The chain has TRBV19 and TRBJ2-1; TRBD2 matches at 11 bases. In germline, CDR1 is LNHDA, CDR2 SQIVND (reference sequence). The CDR3 has 18 residues. CDR3 sequence reads: CAGSTPFKTSGKYNEQFF. The DNA read from the CDR3 is TGTGCCGGTAGTACCCCGTTTAAGACTAGCGGGAAATACAATGAG.

To note about this clone: The read stops 3 residues short of the end of the CDR3; the missing end is completed from the germline J gene. The chain recombines TRBV5-1 with TRBJ2-3; tentative D call: TRBD2 (7 bases). The CDR3 loop spans 16 amino acids. Germline V CDR1 and CDR2: SGHRS, YFSETQ. V lost 2 bases and J lost 0, with 13 bases in between. The CDR3 spells CASSFRGASSTDTQYF. Incomplete CDR3 DNA: TGCGCCAGCAGCTTTCGGGGGGCCTCTAGCACAGATACG.

A remark on this clone: With the read ending 3 residues before the CDR3 end, the germline J gene is used to fill in that end. V is TRBV29-1 and J is TRBJ2-1; D unresolved. Germline CDR1 SQVTM, CDR2 ANQGSEA. The CDR3 sequence is 13 residues long. V lost 2 bases and J 7 bases, leaving 12 bases between the germline ends. CDR3 bases read: TGCAGCGTTGAACGGAGACACAAGAATGAG. Protein product: CSVERRHKNE. The entire CDR3 sequence reads CSVERRHKNEQFF.

Notes on this clone: The read is 3 residues too short to cover the CDR3 end, so that end is filled in from the germline J gene. The V call is TRBV19, the J call TRBJ1-2; D ambiguous. The germline V gene encodes CDR1 LNHDA and CDR2 SQIVND (reference sequence). The V and J ends lost 8 bases and 4 bases respectively, with 8 bases between them. The CDR3 runs to 11 residues. The CDR3: CASRAGYGYTF. The sequenced CDR3 bases are TGTGCCAGTCGAGCGGGCTATGGC.